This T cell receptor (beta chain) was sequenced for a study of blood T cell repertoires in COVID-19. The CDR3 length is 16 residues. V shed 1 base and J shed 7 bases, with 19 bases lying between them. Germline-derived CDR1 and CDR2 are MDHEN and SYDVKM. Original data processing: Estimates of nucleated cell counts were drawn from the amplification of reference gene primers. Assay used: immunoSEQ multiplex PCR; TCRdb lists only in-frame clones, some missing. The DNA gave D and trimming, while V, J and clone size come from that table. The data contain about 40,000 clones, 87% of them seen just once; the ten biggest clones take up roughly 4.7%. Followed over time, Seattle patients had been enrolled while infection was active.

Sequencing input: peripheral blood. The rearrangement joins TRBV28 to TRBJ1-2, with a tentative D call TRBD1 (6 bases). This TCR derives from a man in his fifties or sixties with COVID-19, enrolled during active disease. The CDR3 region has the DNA TGTGCCAGCAGTTTATACGTGGCAGGGGAGGGGGGTGGCTACACCTTC. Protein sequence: CASSLYVAGEGGGYTF.